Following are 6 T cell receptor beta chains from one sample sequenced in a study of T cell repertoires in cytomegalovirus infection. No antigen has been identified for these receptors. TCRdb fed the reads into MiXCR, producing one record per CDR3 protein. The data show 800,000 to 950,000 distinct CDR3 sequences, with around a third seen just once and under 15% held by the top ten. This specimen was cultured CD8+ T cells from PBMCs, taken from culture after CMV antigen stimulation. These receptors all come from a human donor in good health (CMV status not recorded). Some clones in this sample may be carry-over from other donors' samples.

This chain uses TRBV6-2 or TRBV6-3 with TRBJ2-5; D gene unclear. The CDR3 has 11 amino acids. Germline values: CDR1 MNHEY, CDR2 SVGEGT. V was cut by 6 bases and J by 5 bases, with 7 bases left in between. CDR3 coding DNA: TGTGCCAGCAGAAACGGGGAGACCCAGTACTTC. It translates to CASRNGETQYF.

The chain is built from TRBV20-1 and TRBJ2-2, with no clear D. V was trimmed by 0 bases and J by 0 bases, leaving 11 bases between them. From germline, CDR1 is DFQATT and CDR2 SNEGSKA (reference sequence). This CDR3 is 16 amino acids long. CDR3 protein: CSARDFGQANTGELFF. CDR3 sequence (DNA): TGCAGTGCTAGAGATTTCGGGCAGGCGAACACCGGGGAGCTGTTTTTT.

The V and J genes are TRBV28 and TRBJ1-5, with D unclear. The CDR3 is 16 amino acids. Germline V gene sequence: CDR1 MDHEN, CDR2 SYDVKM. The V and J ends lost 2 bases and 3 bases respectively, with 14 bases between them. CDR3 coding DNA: TGTGCCAGCAGTTTACTGGAGGAGAGAAACAATCAGCCCCAGCATTTT. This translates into CASSLLEERNNQPQHF.

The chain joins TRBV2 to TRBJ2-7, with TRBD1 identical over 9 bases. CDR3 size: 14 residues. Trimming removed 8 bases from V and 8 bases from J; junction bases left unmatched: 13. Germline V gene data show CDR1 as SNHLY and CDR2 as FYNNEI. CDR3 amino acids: CASEVGQGRRKQYF. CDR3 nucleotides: TGTGCCAGCGAAGTGGGACAGGGAAGACGCAAGCAGTACTTC.

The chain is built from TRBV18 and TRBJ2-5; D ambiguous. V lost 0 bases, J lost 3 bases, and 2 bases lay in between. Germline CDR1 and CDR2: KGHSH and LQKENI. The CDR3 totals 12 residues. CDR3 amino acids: CASSPPKETQYF. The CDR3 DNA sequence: TGTGCCAGCTCACCACCGAAAGAGACCCAGTACTTC.

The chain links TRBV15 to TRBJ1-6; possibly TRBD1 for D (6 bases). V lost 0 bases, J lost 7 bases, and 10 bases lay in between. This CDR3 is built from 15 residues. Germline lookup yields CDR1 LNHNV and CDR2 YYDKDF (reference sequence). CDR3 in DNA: TGTGCCACCAGCAGAGATAAAGGACAGAATTCACCCCTCCACTTT. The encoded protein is CATSRDKGQNSPLHF. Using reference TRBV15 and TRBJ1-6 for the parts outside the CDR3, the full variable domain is DAMVIQNPRYQVTQFGKPVTLSCSQTLNHNVMYWYQQKSSQAPKLLFHYYDKDFNNEADTPDNFQSRRPNTSFCFLDIRSPGLGDTAMYLCATSRDKGQNSPLHFGNGTRLTVT.